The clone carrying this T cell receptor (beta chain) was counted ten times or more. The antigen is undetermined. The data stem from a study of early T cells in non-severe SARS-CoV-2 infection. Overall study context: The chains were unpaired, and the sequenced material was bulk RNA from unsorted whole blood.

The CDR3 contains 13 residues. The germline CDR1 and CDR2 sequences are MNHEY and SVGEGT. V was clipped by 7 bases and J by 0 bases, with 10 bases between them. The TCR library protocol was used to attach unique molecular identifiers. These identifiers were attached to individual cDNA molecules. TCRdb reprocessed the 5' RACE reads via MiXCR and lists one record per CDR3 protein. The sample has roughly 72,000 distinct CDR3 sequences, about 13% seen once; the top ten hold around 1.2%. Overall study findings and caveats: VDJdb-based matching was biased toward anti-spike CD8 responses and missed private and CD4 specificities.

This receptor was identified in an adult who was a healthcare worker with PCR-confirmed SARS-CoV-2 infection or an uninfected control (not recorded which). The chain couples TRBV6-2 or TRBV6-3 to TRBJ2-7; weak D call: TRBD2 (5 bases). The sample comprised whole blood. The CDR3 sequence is CASTAGISYEQYF. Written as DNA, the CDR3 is TGTGCCAGCACCGCCGGGATCTCCTACGAGCAGTACTTC.